The next 10 T cell receptor beta chains were all read from a single sample in a study of shared clonotypes between healthy human individuals. Assay used: immunoSEQ multiplex PCR; TCRdb lists only in-frame clones, some missing. The sample has some 240,000 clones, approximately 70% seen once; the top ten hold over 8.5%. Input material: memory CD4+ T cells sorted from blood. Subset given: CD45RA-negative fraction. These receptors were taken from a man aged 25 to 45 in good health.

This clone has ten or more counts. The chain has TRBV6-1 and TRBJ2-1; no clear D gene. Germline values: CDR1 MNHNS, CDR2 SASEGT. The V end lost 11 bases, the J end lost 3 bases, and 8 bases lay between the germline ends. This CDR3 is 11 amino acids long. The CDR3 spells CALESYNEQFF. The DNA for the CDR3 is TGTGCCCTCGAAAGCTACAATGAGCAGTTCTTC.

In the case of this clone: The junction departs from the called germline gene at one end, perhaps through a read error. The chain combines TRBV6-1 with TRBJ1-2, with D hard to call. The CDR3 loop spans 13 amino acids. Germline CDR1 is MNHNS and CDR2 is SASEGT. The CDR3 nucleotides read TGTGCCAGCACTGAATCCGGACGGGGAGGCTACACCTTC. It yields the protein CASTESGRGGYTF.

This clone was recorded only once. This sequence joins TRBV14 and TRBJ2-1; TRBD2 agrees at 11 bases. The germline V gene encodes CDR1 SGHDN and CDR2 FVKESK. V lost 5 bases to trimming and J lost 9 bases; unmatched junction nucleotides: 6. The CDR3 extends over 14 amino acids. The CDR3 sequence: CASSVPGLAAEQFF. The CDR3 nucleotides are TGTGCCAGCAGCGTACCGGGACTAGCGGCTGAGCAGTTCTTC.

The chain is built from TRBV11-3 and TRBJ2-1; 7 nucleotides line up with TRBD2. Unmatched junction bases numbered 9, after V lost 1 base and J lost 6 bases. Germline V lookup: CDR1 SGHNT, CDR2 YENEEA. The CDR3 covers 16 residues. CDR3 nucleotide sequence: TGTGCCAGCAGCTTAGGCCGGGGGAGGGTGATCAATGAGCAGTTCTTC. It is translated as CASSLGRGRVINEQFF.

J is TRBJ2-5 and V is TRBV18; 7 positions agree with TRBD2. V was clipped by 0 bases and J by 4 bases; unmatched bases: 5. The length of the CDR3 is 15 residues. The germline CDR1 and CDR2 sequences are KGHSH and LQKENI. CDR3 amino acids: CASSPPEIAGETQYF. CDR3 nucleotide sequence: TGTGCCAGCTCACCACCGGAGATAGCGGGAGAGACCCAGTACTTC.

This chain joins TRBV28 and TRBJ2-3; TRBD1 is a possible D gene (6 bases). CDR1 is MDHEN, CDR2 SYDVKM, per germline. Between the trimmed V and J ends, which lost 8 bases and 2 bases, there was a span of 20 bases. This CDR3 has 16 residues. CDR3 loop: CASPPRGRGSTDTQYF. CDR3 nucleotides: TGTGCCAGCCCCCCTAGGGGCAGGGGCTCCACAGATACGCAGTATTTT. The full variable domain, its missing parts supplied by reference TRBV28 and TRBJ2-3, is DVKVTQSSRYLVKRTGEKVFLECVQDMDHENMFWYRQDPGLGLRLIYFSYDVKMKEKGDIPEGYSVSREKKERFSLILESASTNQTSMYLCASPPRGRGSTDTQYFGPGTRLTVL.

The chain employs TRBV18 and TRBJ1-1; a possible D gene is TRBD1 (5 bases). The V and J ends lost 3 bases and 1 base respectively, with 12 bases between them. Germline values: CDR1 KGHSH, CDR2 LQKENI. This CDR3 spans 15 amino acids. CDR3 sequence: CASSPTQQGNTEAFF. Written as DNA, the CDR3 is TGTGCCAGCTCACCCACCCAGCAGGGGAACACTGAAGCTTTCTTT. Complete variable domain (other parts from reference TRBV18 and TRBJ1-1): NAGVMQNPRHLVRRRGQEARLRCSPMKGHSHVYWYRQLPEEGLKFMVYLQKENIIDESGMPKERFSAEFPKEGPSILRIQQVVRGDSAAYFCASSPTQQGNTEAFFGQGTRLTVV.

In its sample, this clone was seen a few times. The chain employs TRBV2 and TRBJ1-5; D may be TRBD1 (6 bases). The germline CDR1 and CDR2 sequences are SNHLY and FYNNEI. The CDR3 spans 14 residues. The V and J ends lost 3 bases and 9 bases respectively, with 15 bases between them. CDR3 in amino acids: CASSDLTGRGPQHF. The CDR3 bases are TGTGCCAGCAGTGACCTGACAGGAAGGGGGCCCCAGCATTTT. Complete variable domain (other parts from reference TRBV2 and TRBJ1-5): EPEVTQTPSHQVTQMGQEVILRCVPISNHLYFYWYRQILGQKVEFLVSFYNNEISEKSEIFDDQFSVERPDGSNFTLKIRSTKLEDSAMYFCASSDLTGRGPQHFGDGTRLSIL.

This clone has just a few counts. The chain has TRBV28 and TRBJ2-4; 7 bases are a match to TRBD2. V trimming: 6 bases; J trimming: 0 bases; junction bases outside the gene matches: 11. The germline V gene has CDR1 MDHEN and CDR2 SYDVKM. This CDR3 spans 17 amino acids. The CDR3: CASSSKPGGIAKNIQYF. The CDR3 nucleotides read TGTGCCAGCAGCTCAAAACCCGGGGGGATAGCCAAAAACATTCAGTACTTC.

Concerning this clone itself: The junction shows a germline mismatch at one end, possibly a read error. V and J are TRBV7-7 and TRBJ2-7, with TRBD1 as a possible D gene (6 bases). Germline CDR1 and CDR2: SSHAT and FNYEAQ (reference sequence). The CDR3 consists of 14 residues. The CDR3 here is CASRPNRESYEQYF. In nucleotides, the CDR3 is TGTGCTAGCAGACCAAACAGGGAATCCTACGAGCAGTACTTC.